This T cell receptor (beta chain) was sequenced in a study of response to subunit inactivated influenza vaccine. Study-wide results and caveats: Each seasonal influenza vaccination, the authors suggested, recruits few new T cells.

This clonotype was seen a few times. The target antigen is unknown. In germline, CDR1 is SNHLY, CDR2 FYNNEI. V was shortened by 5 bases and J by 0 bases, with 7 bases between the two germline ends. The CDR3 runs 14 residues. TCRdb re-called the RT-PCR reads through MiXCR, storing one row per CDR3 protein. The data contain hundreds of thousands of distinct CDR3 sequences, roughly 27% of them singletons. The source was CD4+ T cells sorted from PBMCs, collected more than 4 days after vaccination. The receptor was derived from a man aged 45-65 years who received an inactivated influenza vaccine. The chain carries TRBV2 and TRBJ2-2; D is ambiguous. The CDR3, as DNA: TGTGCCAGCAGTAGGCAGGCGAACACCGGGGAGCTGTTTTTT. Protein: CASSRQANTGELFF.